This TCR beta chain was sequenced during a study of Ad26.COV2.S vaccination and SARS-CoV-2 variants. Concerning this clone itself: What it binds is not known.

Sequenced by immunoSEQ multiplex PCR; TCRdb stores in-frame clones only, minus some. The table has 300,000 to 400,000 clones, around 86% seen once. CDR1 is SGHRS and CDR2 is YFSETQ in the germline V gene. The CDR3 loop spans 16 amino acids. The V gene end was trimmed by 1 base and the J gene end by 2 bases; junction bases not matched to a gene: 8. Treatment indicated: about 20 received Ad26.COV2.S at low or high dose, single or two shots; about 5 received placebo; per-sample allocation not given. On day 63 after the first injection, vaccine and placebo recipients gave samples. Study-level results: From the TCR breadth and depth analyses, total T cell responses may have been underestimated.

This TCR was recovered from a person aged 18-65 years who received the Ad26.COV2.S COVID-19 vaccine or a placebo. The rearrangement links TRBV5-1 to TRBJ1-2; TRBD1 aligns across 7 bases. Here the sequenced sample was peripheral blood, taken in a trial of Ad26.COV2.S vaccine versus placebo. CDR3 in amino acids: CASSLMGQPLNYGYTF. The CDR3 region has the DNA TGCGCCAGCAGCTTGATGGGACAGCCTTTAAACTATGGCTACACCTTC.